This T cell receptor (beta chain) came from a study of identical twins (dated by TCRdb to between 2015 and 2016). Regarding the study in general: The study deep-sequenced TCR alpha and beta repertoires from monozygotic twins, unrelated adults of various ages and cord blood to test whether fetal clonotypes persist. To rule out contamination, replicate twin experiments were performed at different times with different library preparation protocols. What the authors observed across the whole study: Recombination models systematically underestimated out-of-frame TCR alpha sharing in monozygotic twins but agreed with sharing between unrelated individuals. Compared with coincidental sharing between unrelated individuals, an excess of low generation-probability sequences was observed among out-of-frame TCR alpha sequences shared between twins. The excess sharing between twins in beta out-of-frame sequences was weaker because fewer shared sequences reduced the signal-to-noise ratio. Zero-insertion analyses could be partly confounded by invariant T cells such as MAIT and iNKT, although diverse VJ usage argued against such confounding for most clonotypes. Because the same donors could not be followed over many years, the conclusions relied on cross-sectional statistical analysis. Abundant cord blood beta clonotypes carried fewer insertions; young adult naive repertoires showed a weaker similar trend, while memory repertoires showed none.

The method was 5' RACE. Sequencing took place on an Illumina HiSeq 2000. Template switching introduced a universal primer binding site; the final cDNA contained a unique molecular identifier, enabling accurate counting of TCR cDNA molecules. First-strand cDNA for TCR alpha and beta chains was synthesized from specific primers in the conserved constant-segment region. To control for contamination, each cDNA library was double barcoded with a SMART-Mk sample barcode plus Illumina barcodes. Two successive PCR steps introduced TruSeq adapter sequences along with Illumina sample barcodes. The TCR alpha and beta cDNA libraries were sequenced on the Illumina HiSeq platform using custom primers. Under the source paper's analysis protocol: Unique molecular identifiers were extracted from raw reads with MiGEC, and CDR3 positions were determined with MiXCR. Recombination models were inferred per individual with the repgenHMM and IGoR tools using an EM algorithm. Shared clonotype analysis was performed with the tcR package in R, normalizing sharing by the product of cloneset sizes. To study raw recombination without the effects of thymic and clonal selection, out-of-frame nonproductive sequences were analyzed. The public sequencing data were trimmed at Q25 with fastp and processed into clonotypes with MiXCR by TCRdb, which kept only in-frame beta chains. Every CDR3 protein is listed once, alongside the most common genes and DNA of its rows. The V and J calls come from TCRdb's annotation, not from the publication. This sample is represented by 1.5 million to 2 million distinct CDR3 sequences; about 32% of them were singletons. About 0.3% of the sample comes from the top ten.

This clonotype was found a few times. This clone's antigen is unknown. Per-nucleotide qualities are absent, and no much larger clonotype sits a single base away. V is shortened by 3 bases, J by 5 bases, and the region joining them spans 10 bases. Taken from the germline V gene, the CDR1 and CDR2 loops are MNHNS and SASEGT. The CDR3 starts with the cysteine, ends with the phenylalanine, and has 13 residues. Solely the CDR3 DNA is kept, with 39 bases framed from the first base. All donors were healthy Caucasians. Sample: cord blood. Recombination linked TRBV6-1 to TRBJ2-5, with the D gene not confidently named. The receptor was derived from a newborn girl in good health. CDR3 sequence: CASSDHRWETQYF. The DNA sequence follows: TGTGCCAGCAGTGATCACAGATGGGAGACCCAGTACTTC.